This record looks at one T cell receptor (beta chain) sequence and its context. Its cognate antigen is unknown. A much larger clone differs from this one at a single base, so this may be a read error. The cohort's ophthalmopathy patients, a group with duration under 3 months, had a Clinical Activity Score of at least 3 and a NOSPECS grade of at least 4. The data derive from a study of T cells in Graves' hyperthyroidism and ophthalmopathy. Study-wide background: Peripheral blood was acquired at first diagnosis, ahead of any therapy whatsoever.

The germline V gene has CDR1 MDHEN and CDR2 SYDVKM. This CDR3 region has 17 residues. Researchers amplified the TCR beta CDR3 regions from RNA transcripts. In the first-round RT-PCR of the TCR CDR3, the HTBI primer set was used. TCRdb independently ran MiXCR on the multiplex PCR reads; one entry per CDR3 protein. The sample holds around 350,000 distinct CDR3 sequences, about 15% seen once. Whole-study findings and limits: Most clonotypes expanded in the thyroid (above 0.001) were also present in blood.

The genes are TRBV28 and TRBJ1-6; D ambiguous. The material sequenced was blood. The source of this sequence is a young woman with Graves' ophthalmopathy. CDR3 sequence: CASGGPIPSSYNSSLHF. In DNA, the CDR3 is TGTGCCAGCGGAGGCCCTATACCGAGCTCCTATAATTCATCCCTCCACTTT.